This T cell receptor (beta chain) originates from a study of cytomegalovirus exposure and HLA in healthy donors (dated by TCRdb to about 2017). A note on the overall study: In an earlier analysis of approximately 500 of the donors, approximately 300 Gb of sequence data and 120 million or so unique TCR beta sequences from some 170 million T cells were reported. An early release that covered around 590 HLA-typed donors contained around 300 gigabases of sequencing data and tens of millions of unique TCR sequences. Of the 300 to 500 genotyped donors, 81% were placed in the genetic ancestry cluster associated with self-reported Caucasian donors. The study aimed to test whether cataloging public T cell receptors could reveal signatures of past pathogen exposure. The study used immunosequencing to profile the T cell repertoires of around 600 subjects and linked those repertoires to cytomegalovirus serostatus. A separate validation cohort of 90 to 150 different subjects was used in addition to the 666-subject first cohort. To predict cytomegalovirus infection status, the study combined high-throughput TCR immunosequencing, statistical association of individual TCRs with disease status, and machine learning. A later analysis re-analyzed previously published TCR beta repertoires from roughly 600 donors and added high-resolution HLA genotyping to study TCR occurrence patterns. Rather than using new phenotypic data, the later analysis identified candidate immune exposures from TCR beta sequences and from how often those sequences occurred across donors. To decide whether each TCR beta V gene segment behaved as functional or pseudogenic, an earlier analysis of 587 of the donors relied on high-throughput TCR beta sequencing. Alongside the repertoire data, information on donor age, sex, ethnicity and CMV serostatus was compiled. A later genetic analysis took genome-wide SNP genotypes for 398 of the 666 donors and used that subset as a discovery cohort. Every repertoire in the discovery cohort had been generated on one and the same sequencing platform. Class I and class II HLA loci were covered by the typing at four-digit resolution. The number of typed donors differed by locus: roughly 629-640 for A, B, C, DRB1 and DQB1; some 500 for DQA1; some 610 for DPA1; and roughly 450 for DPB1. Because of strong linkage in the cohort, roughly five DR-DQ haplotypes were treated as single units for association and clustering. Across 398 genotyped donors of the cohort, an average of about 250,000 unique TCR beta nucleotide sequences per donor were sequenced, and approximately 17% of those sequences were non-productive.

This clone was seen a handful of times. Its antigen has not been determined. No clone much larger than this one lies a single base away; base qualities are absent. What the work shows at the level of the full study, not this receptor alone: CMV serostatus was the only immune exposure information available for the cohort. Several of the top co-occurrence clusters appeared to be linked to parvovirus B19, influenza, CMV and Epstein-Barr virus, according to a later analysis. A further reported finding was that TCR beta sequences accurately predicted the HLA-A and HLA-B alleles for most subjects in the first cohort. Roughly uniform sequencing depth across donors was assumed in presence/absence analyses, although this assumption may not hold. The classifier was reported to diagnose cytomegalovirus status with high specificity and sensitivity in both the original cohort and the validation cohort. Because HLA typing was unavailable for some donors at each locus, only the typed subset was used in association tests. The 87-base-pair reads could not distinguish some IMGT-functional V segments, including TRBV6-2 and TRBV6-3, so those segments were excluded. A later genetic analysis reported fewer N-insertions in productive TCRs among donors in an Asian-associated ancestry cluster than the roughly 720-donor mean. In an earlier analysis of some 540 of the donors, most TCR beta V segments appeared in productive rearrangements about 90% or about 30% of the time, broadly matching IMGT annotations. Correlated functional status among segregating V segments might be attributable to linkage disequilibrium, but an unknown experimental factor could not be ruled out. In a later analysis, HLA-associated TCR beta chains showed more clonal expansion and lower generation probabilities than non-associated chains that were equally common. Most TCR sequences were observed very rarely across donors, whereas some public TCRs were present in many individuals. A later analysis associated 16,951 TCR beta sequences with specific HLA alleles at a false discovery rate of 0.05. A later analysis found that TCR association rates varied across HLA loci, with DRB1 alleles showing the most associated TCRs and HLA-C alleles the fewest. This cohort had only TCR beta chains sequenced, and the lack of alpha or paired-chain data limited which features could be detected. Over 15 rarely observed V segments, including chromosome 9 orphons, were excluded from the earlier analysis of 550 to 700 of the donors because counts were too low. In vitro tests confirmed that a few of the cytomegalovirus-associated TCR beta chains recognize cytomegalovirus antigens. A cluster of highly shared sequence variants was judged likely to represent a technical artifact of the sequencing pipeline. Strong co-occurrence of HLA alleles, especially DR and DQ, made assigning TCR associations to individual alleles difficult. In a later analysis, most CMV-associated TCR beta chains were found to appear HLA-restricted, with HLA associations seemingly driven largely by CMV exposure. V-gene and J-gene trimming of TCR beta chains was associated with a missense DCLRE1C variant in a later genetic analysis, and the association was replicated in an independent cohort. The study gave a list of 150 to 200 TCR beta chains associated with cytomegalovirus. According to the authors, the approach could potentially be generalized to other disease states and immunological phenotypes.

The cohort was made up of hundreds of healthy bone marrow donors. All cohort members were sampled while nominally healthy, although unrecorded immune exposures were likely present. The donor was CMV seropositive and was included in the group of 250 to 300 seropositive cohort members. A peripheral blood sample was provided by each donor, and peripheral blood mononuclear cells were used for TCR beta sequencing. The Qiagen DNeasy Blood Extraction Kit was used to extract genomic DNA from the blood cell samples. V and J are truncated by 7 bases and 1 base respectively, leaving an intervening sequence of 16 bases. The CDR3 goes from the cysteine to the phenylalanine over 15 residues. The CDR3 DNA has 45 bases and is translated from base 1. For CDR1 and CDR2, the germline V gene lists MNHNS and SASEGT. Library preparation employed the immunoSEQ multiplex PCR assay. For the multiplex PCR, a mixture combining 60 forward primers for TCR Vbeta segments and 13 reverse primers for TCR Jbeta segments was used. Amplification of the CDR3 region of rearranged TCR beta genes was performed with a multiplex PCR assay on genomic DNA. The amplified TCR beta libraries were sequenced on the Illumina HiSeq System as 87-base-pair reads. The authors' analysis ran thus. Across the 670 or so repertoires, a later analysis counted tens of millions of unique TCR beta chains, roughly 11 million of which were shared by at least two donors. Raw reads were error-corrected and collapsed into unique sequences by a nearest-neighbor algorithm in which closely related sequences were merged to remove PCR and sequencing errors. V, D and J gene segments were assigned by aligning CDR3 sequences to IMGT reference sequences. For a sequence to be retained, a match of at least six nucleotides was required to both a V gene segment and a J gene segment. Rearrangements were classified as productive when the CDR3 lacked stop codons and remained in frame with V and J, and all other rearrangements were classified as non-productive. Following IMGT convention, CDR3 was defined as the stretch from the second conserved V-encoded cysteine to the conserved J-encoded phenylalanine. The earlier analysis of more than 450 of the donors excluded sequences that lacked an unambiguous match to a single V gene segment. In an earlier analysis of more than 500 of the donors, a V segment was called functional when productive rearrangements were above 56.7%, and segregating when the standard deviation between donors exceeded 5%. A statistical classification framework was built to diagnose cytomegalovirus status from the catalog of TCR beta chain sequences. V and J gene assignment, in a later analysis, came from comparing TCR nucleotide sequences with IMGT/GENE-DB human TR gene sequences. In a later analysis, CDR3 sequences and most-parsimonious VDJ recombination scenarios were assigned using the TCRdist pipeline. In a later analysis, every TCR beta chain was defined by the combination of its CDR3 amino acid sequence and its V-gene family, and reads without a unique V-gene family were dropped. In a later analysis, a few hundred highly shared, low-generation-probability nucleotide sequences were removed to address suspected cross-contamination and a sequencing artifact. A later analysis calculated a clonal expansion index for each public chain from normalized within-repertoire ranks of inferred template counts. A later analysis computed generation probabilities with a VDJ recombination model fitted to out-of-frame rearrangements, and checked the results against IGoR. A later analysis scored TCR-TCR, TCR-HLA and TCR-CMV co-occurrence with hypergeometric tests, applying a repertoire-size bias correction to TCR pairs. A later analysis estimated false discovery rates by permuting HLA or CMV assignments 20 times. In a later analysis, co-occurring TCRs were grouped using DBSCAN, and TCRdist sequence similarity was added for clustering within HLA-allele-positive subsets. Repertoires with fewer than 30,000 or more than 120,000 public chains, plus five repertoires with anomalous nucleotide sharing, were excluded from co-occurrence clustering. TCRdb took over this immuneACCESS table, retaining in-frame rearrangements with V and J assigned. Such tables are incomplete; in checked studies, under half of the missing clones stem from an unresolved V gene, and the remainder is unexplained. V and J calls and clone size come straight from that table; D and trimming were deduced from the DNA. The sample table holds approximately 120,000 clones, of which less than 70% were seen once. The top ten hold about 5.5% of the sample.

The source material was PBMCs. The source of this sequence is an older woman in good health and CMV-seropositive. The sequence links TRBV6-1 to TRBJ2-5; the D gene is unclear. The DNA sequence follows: TGTGCCAGCATCCGAAAAGGAGAATCCCAAGAGACCCAGTACTTC. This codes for CASIRKGESQETQYF.